This T cell receptor beta chain is from a study of neurological immune-mediated disorders. Points from the study as a whole: The multiple sclerosis repertoire cluster had no association with any clinical or MRI feature. None of the CDR3 amino acid sequences found in expanded clones was shared across subjects. This suggests that the TCR-beta repertoires were private in all groups. The most TCR clonal expansion was seen in HTLV-1-associated myelopathy, whereas the least was seen in multiple sclerosis, below the level in healthy controls.

Unsorted libraries came from 2 million PBMCs stored at -80 °C. This clonotype was detected ten times or more. The antigen is undetermined. MiXCR, applied by TCRdb to the 5' RACE reads, yields one record per CDR3 protein. This sample has 50,000 or so distinct CDR3 sequences, with approximately 3.5% found just once. Trimming pared 5 bases from V and 2 bases from J, leaving 19 bases between. The CDR3 is 16 amino acids. CDR1 and CDR2 from the germline V gene are MDHEN and SYDVKM. This chain links TRBV28 with TRBJ2-7, with D possibly being TRBD1 (6 bases). This receptor was taken from a man aged 40-50 years with multiple sclerosis. Sequenced input: PBMCs. The CDR3 nucleotides are TGTGCCAGCAGTCGGACAGCCCCTTTGGTCCCCTACGAGCAGTACTTC. This encodes CASSRTAPLVPYEQYF.